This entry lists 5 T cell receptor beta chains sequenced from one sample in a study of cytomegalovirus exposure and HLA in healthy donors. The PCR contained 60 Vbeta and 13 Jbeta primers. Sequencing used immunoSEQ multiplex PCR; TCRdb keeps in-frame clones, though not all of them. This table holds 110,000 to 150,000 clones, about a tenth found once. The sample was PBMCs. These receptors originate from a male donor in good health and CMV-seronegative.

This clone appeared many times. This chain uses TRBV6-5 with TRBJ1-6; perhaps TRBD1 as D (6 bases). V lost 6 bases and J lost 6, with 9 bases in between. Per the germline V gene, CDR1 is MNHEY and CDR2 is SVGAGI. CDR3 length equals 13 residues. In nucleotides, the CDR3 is TGTGCCAGCAGACGGGACACTAATTCACCCCTCCACTTT. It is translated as CASRRDTNSPLHF.

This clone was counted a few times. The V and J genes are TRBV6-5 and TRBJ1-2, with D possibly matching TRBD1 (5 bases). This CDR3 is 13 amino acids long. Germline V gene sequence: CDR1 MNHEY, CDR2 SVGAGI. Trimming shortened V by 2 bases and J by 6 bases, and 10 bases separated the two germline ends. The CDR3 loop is CASSYGQGNGYTF. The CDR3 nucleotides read TGTGCCAGCAGTTACGGGCAGGGCAATGGCTACACCTTC.

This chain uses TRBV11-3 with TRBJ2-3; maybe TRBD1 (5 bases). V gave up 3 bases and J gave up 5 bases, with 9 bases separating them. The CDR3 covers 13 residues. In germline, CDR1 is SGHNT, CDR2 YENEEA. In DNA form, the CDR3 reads TGTGCCAGCAGCTTGCTTACAGGAGATACGCAGTATTTT. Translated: CASSLLTGDTQYF.

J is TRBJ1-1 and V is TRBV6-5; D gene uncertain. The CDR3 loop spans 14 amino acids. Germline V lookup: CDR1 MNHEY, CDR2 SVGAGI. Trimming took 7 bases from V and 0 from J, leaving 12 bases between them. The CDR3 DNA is TGTGCCAGCACTCCACTACCAATGAACACTGAAGCTTTCTTT. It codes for CASTPLPMNTEAFF.

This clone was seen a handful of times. The CDR3 DNA is TGTGCCAGCAATTACAGGGAGACGAACACTGAAGCTTTCTTT. Encoded protein: CASNYRETNTEAFF. The V call is TRBV2, the J call TRBJ1-1; TRBD1 is a possible D gene (6 bases). V was cut by 7 bases and J by 1 base, with 13 bases left in between. The CDR3 extends over 14 amino acids. Germline assignment: CDR1 SNHLY and CDR2 FYNNEI.